These 10 T cell receptor beta chains originate from one sample sequenced in a study of blood T cell repertoires in COVID-19. Some clones are missing from TCRdb's copy, which holds only in-frame ones; the method was immunoSEQ multiplex PCR. This sample has about 56,000 clones, with nearly 90% found just once. The sample taken for sequencing was peripheral blood. These receptors came from a woman aged 55-69 years with COVID-19, enrolled during active disease.

The rearrangement links TRBV4-3 to TRBJ1-1; tentative D call: TRBD1 (5 bases). Germline CDR1 reads LGHNA; CDR2 reads YSLEER. CDR3 length: 16 amino acids. Trimming removed 1 base from V and 2 bases from J, with 14 bases in between. CDR3 in DNA: TGCGCCAGCAGCCAAGGGACACGAGGCCGAAACACTGAAGCTTTCTTT. It translates to CASSQGTRGRNTEAFF.

The J gene is TRBJ2-3, the V gene TRBV3-1 (or the pseudogene TRBV3-2); 8 nucleotides align to TRBD2. Germline CDR1 and CDR2: LGHDT and YNNKEL (reference sequence). J was trimmed by 1 base and V by 4 bases; bases with no gene match: 1. This CDR3 spans 14 amino acids. The chain's CDR3 is CASSPAGGTDTQYF. The CDR3 coding sequence is TGTGCCAGCAGCCCAGCGGGGGGCACAGATACGCAGTATTTT.

This sequence joins TRBV28 and TRBJ2-7; a weak D match, TRBD2 (6 bases). V was cut by 5 bases and J by 4 bases, with 9 bases left in between. The CDR3 has 12 residues. Germline assignment: CDR1 MDHEN and CDR2 SYDVKM. Here the CDR3 reads CASSLGGYEQYF. The CDR3 DNA reads as TGTGCCAGCAGTCTCGGGGGATACGAGCAGTACTTC.

The chain uses TRBV4-3 and TRBJ2-7; the D gene is possibly TRBD1 (5 bases). The CDR3 loop spans 13 amino acids. Germline assignment: CDR1 LGHNA and CDR2 YSLEER. V was shortened by 1 base and J by 2 bases, with 6 bases between the two germline ends. The CDR3 loop reads CASSQGRAYEQYF. Written as DNA, the CDR3 is TGCGCCAGCAGCCAAGGCAGGGCCTACGAGCAGTACTTC.

The J gene is TRBJ2-7, the V gene TRBV7-9; D may be TRBD2 (6 bases). V was clipped by 5 bases and J by 2 bases, with 19 bases between them. This CDR3 is 16 amino acids long. Germline CDR1 and CDR2: SEHNR and FQNEAQ (reference sequence). The CDR3 bases are TGTGCCAGCAGCGCTCCCTGGGCCCTAGCGACCTACGAGCAGTACTTC. Its protein product is CASSAPWALATYEQYF.

V and J are TRBV12-3 or TRBV12-4 and TRBJ2-7; the D gene is possibly TRBD2 (6 bases). This CDR3 is built from 12 residues. Trimming cost V 6 bases and J 12 bases, with 18 bases left between them. Here the CDR3 reads CASSRGASAGYF. The CDR3 nucleotides are TGTGCCAGCAGCCGTGGAGCATCAGCGGGGTACTTC.

This clone was observed a few times. The chain links TRBV19 to TRBJ1-5; tentatively, D is TRBD1 (5 bases). V was trimmed by 0 bases and J by 0 bases, leaving 9 bases between them. Germline CDR1 reads LNHDA; CDR2 reads SQIVND (reference sequence). This CDR3 has 16 amino acids. For the CDR3, the DNA is TGTGCCAGTAGTATAGAGTCGGACATTAGCAATCAGCCCCAGCATTTT. Protein: CASSIESDISNQPQHF. Looking up the rest from reference TRBV19 and TRBJ1-5 gives the full variable domain: DGGITQSPKYLFRKEGQNVTLSCEQNLNHDAMYWYRQDPGQGLRLIYYSQIVNDFQKGDIAEGYSVSREKKESFPLTVTSAQKNPTAFYLCASSIESDISNQPQHFGDGTRLSIL.

In DNA, the CDR3 is TGTGCCAGCAGTCCCTTCCAGGGGGCGGGCACTGAAGCTTTCTTT. This translates into CASSPFQGAGTEAFF. J is TRBJ1-1 and V is TRBV2; 8 positions agree with TRBD1. There are 15 residues in the CDR3. J was trimmed by 4 bases and V by 5 bases; bases with no gene match: 9. The V gene's germline CDR1 is SNHLY and CDR2 FYNNEI. The whole variable domain, filled in from reference TRBV2 and TRBJ1-1, reads EPEVTQTPSHQVTQMGQEVILRCVPISNHLYFYWYRQILGQKVEFLVSFYNNEISEKSEIFDDQFSVERPDGSNFTLKIRSTKLEDSAMYFCASSPFQGAGTEAFFGQGTRLTVV.

This clone was picked up one time. The chain employs TRBV7-9 and TRBJ2-5, with D perhaps TRBD1 (6 bases). Germline CDR1 and CDR2: SEHNR and FQNEAQ (reference sequence). Deletions cut 4 bases from V and 5 bases from J, with 14 bases between. The CDR3 extends over 14 amino acids. The CDR3 region is CASSSNQGWETQYF. The CDR3, as DNA: TGTGCCAGCAGCTCGAACCAGGGGTGGGAGACCCAGTACTTC.

CDR3 bases: TGTGCCAGCAGATTCTCTAGACAAGAGGGAGGCTACACCTTC. This encodes CASRFSRQEGGYTF. This chain links TRBV6-5 with TRBJ1-2; D gene uncertain. This CDR3 region has 14 residues. Per the germline V gene, CDR1 is MNHEY and CDR2 is SVGAGI. With 6 bases removed from V and 8 bases from J, the gap between germline ends came to 19 bases.